This T cell receptor beta chain comes out of a study of blood T cell repertoires in COVID-19. Study background: Spain, Italy and the United States supplied samples that represented acute and convalescent COVID-19. Sources were T cells, B-cell-depleted T cells, or PBMCs; the material itself was cDNA or gDNA.

Seattle researchers signed up patients amid active infection and tracked them longitudinally. Per the study methods: Quantification of nucleated cells was approximated via reference gene primer amplification. Repertoires were generated with immunoSEQ multiplex PCR, while TCRdb's copy carries only in-frame clones and drops some. The V and J calls and clone size are taken from that table; D and trimming were inferred from the DNA. This table has about 230,000 clones, 80% to 90% appearing once. The sample taken for sequencing was peripheral blood. This TCR was recovered from a man aged 45-65 years with COVID-19, enrolled during active disease.

CDR3 region: CASSQTGAGELFF. The CDR3 region has the DNA TGTGCCAGCAGCCAGACAGGGGCCGGGGAGCTGTTTTTT. This chain links TRBV11-2 with TRBJ2-2; 8 bases are shared with TRBD1. Per germline, CDR1 SGHAT and CDR2 FQNNGV. The CDR3 contains 13 residues. The V and J ends lost 5 bases and 6 bases, in that order; junction bases with no gene match: 2.